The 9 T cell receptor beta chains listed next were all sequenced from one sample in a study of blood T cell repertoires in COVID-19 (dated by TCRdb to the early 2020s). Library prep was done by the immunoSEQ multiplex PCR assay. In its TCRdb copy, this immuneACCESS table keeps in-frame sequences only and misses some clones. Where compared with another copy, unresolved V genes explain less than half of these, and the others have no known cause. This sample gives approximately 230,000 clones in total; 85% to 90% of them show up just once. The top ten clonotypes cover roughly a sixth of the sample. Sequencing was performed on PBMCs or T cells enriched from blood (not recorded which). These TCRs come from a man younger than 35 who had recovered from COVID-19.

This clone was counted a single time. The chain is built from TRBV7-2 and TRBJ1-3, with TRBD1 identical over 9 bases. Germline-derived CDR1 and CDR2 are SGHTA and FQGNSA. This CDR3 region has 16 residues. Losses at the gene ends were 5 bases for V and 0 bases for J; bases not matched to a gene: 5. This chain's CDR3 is CASSTGQGLSGNTIYF. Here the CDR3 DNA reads TGTGCCAGCAGCACGGGACAGGGCCTCTCTGGAAACACCATATATTTT. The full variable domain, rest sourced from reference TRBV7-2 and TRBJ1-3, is GAGVSQSPSNKVTEKGKDVELRCDPISGHTALYWYRQSLGQGLEFLIYFQGNSAPDKSGLPSDRFSAERTGGSVSTLTIQRTQQEDSAVYLCASSTGQGLSGNTIYFGEGSWLTVV.

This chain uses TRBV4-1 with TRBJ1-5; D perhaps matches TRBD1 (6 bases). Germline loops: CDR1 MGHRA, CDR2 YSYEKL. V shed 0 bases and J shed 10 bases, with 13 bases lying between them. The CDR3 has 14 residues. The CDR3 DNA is TGCGCCAGCAGCCAAGAAGGGGGTCTTAAACCCCAGCATTTT. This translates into CASSQEGGLKPQHF.

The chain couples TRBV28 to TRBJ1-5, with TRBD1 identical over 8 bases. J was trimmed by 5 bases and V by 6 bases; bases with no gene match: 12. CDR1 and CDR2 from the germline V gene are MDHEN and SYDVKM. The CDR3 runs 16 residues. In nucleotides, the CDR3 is TGTGCCAGCAGGTCCTATCGGGACAGGTCCGATCAGCCCCAGCATTTT. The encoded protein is CASRSYRDRSDQPQHF.

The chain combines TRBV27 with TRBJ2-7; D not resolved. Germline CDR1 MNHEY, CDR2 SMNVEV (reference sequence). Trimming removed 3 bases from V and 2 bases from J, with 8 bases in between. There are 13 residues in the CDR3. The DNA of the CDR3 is TGTGCCAGCAGTTTGGGCAGGACCTACGAGCAGTACTTC. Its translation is CASSLGRTYEQYF.

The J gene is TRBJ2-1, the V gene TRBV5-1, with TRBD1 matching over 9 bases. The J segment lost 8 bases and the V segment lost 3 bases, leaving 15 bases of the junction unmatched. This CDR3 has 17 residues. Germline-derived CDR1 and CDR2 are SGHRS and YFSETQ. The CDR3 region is CASSSDPTGGAAHEQFF. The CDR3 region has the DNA TGCGCCAGCAGCTCCGACCCCACAGGGGGCGCCGCCCATGAGCAGTTCTTC. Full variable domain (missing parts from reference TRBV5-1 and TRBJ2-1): KAGVTQTPRYLIKTRGQQVTLSCSPISGHRSVSWYQQTPGQGLQFLFEYFSETQRNKGNFPGRFSGRQFSNSRSEMNVSTLELGDSALYLCASSSDPTGGAAHEQFFGPGTRLTVL.

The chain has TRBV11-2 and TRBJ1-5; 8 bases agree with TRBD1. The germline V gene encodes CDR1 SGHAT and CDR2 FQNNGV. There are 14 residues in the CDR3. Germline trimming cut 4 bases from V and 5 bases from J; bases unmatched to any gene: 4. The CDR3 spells CASSSGQADQPQHF. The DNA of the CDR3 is TGTGCCAGCAGCTCGGGACAGGCCGATCAGCCCCAGCATTTT.

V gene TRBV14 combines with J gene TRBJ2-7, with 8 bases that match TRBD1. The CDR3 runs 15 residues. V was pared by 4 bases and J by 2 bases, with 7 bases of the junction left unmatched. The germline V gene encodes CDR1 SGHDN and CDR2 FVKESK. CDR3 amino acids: CASSRRQGNPYEQYF. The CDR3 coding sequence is TGTGCCAGCAGCCGGAGACAGGGGAATCCCTACGAGCAGTACTTC.

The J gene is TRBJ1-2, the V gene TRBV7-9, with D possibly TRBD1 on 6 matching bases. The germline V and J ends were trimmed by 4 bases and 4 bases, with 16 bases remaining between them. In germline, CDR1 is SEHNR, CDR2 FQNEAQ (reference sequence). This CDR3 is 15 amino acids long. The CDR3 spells CASSSRDTSPYGYTF. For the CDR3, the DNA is TGTGCCAGCAGCTCTCGGGACACCTCCCCCTATGGCTACACCTTC.

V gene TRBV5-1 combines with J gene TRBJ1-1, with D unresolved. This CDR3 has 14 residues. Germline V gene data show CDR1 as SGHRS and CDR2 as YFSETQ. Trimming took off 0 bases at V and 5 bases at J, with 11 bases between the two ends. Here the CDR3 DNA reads TGCGCCAGCAGCTTGGTCGGGGAGTTTACTGAAGCTTTCTTT. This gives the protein CASSLVGEFTEAFF.